Below, one TCR beta chain is given with its context. The sample originates from a study of patients and donors after allogeneic stem cell transplantation. V was trimmed by 5 bases and J by 3 bases, leaving 15 bases between them. The V gene's germline CDR1 is SGHTA and CDR2 FQGTGA. There are 15 residues in the CDR3. TCRdb reprocessed the RT-PCR reads with MiXCR, giving one entry per CDR3 protein. The sample comprises about 110,000 distinct CDR3 sequences, roughly 35% of which are singletons, and around 27% rests with the top ten. The chain is built from TRBV7-3 and TRBJ2-3; possibly TRBD2 for D (6 bases). The source is a human donor who was either an allogeneic HSCT recipient or a stem cell or donor lymphocyte infusion donor (not recorded which). It is not recorded whose cells these are; they may come from a transplant donor. Sequences were obtained from blood, either unsorted or a sorted T cell fraction (not recorded which). CDR3 DNA sequence: TGTGCCAGCAGCGCACGACTAGGTCGGACAGATACGCAGTATTTT. Amino acid sequence: CASSARLGRTDTQYF.